These 8 T cell receptor beta chains share one sample of origin, sequenced in a study of shared clonotypes between healthy human individuals. Profiling relied on immunoSEQ multiplex PCR, and the TCRdb table lists in-frame clones only, not all of them. The table shows 2 million to 2.5 million clones, with 80% to 95% occurring only once. Sequencing input: naive CD4+ T cells from PBMCs. The sample's subset: CD45RA+ positively selected. Every receptor here comes from a man younger than 35 in good health. Some clones in this sample may be carry-over from other donors' samples.

The chain carries TRBV5-1 and TRBJ2-7; the D gene could be TRBD1 or TRBD2 (5 bases each). V was cut by 4 bases and J by 2 bases, with 16 bases left in between. The V gene's germline CDR1 is SGHRS and CDR2 YFSETQ. The CDR3 has 15 residues. The CDR3, as DNA: TGCGCCAGCAGCCCCGATACGGGACGCACCTACGAGCAGTACTTC. This gives the protein CASSPDTGRTYEQYF.

This chain uses TRBV6-6 with TRBJ2-4; no firm D call. CDR1 is MNHNY, CDR2 SVGAGI, per germline (reference sequence). V gave up 7 bases and J gave up 7 bases, with 11 bases separating them. The CDR3 has 12 residues. CDR3 coding DNA: TGTGCCAGCATATCCTTCCCCAACATTCAGTACTTC. It is translated as CASISFPNIQYF.

The V and J genes are TRBV19 and TRBJ2-3, with 8 bases matching TRBD2. This CDR3 is 14 amino acids long. Trimming at V came to 10 bases and at J to 2 bases, leaving 8 bases not matched to a gene. Germline V gives CDR1 LNHDA, CDR2 SQIVND (reference sequence). CDR3 DNA sequence: TGTGCCACCGGGGACGGGAGGGCCACAGATACGCAGTATTTT. It yields the protein CATGDGRATDTQYF.

The gene calls are TRBV6-5 and TRBJ2-7; D is undetermined. V gave up 2 bases and J gave up 6 bases, with 11 bases separating them. Per germline, CDR1 MNHEY and CDR2 SVGAGI. The CDR3 is 13 amino acids. The CDR3 loop is CASSYPKGREQYF. CDR3 sequence (DNA): TGTGCCAGCAGTTACCCTAAAGGGCGCGAGCAGTACTTC.

The chain uses TRBV21-1 and TRBJ2-2; the table's D call, TRBD2, has no DNA check behind it. TRBV21-1 is shown as a pseudogene. The CDR3 length is 16 residues. CDR3 in amino acids: CASSSNRDWHTGELFF. The CDR3 nucleotides read TGTGCCAGCAGCTCGAATCGGGACTGGCACACCGGGGAGCTGTTTTTT.

V and J are TRBV5-1 and TRBJ2-2; 8 positions agree with TRBD1. Trimming took 0 bases from V and 6 from J; bases not matched to a gene: 10. This CDR3 is built from 17 residues. CDR1 is SGHRS and CDR2 is YFSETQ in the germline V gene. The CDR3 region is CASSLGQGRGRPGELFF. The DNA of the CDR3 is TGCGCCAGCAGCTTGGGTCAGGGCAGGGGGCGTCCCGGGGAGCTGTTTTTT.

The chain carries TRBV28 and TRBJ1-2; the match to TRBD1 covers 7 bases. Germline CDR1 and CDR2: MDHEN and SYDVKM. The V segment lost 5 bases and the J segment 4 bases; nucleotides outside the gene matches: 7. This CDR3 comprises 14 residues. The CDR3 reads CASSPWGTAYGYTF. In nucleotides, the CDR3 is TGTGCCAGCAGTCCCTGGGGGACAGCCTATGGCTACACCTTC.

The chain couples TRBV25-1 to TRBJ2-3, with D unresolved. Germline V gives CDR1 MGHDK, CDR2 SYGVNS. The CDR3 consists of 11 residues. Trimming took off 3 bases at V and 8 bases at J, with 6 bases between the two ends. The CDR3, as DNA: TGTGCCAGCAGTGACATCGGTACGCAGTATTTT. It translates to CASSDIGTQYF. The variable domain in full, completed from reference TRBV25-1 and TRBJ2-3, reads EADIYQTPRYLVIGTGKKITLECSQTMGHDKMYWYQQDPGMELHLIHYSYGVNSTEKGDLSSESTVSRIRTEHFPLTLESARPSHTSQYLCASSDIGTQYFGPGTRLTVL.